The rows below give T cell receptor beta chains drawn from one sample of a study of blood T cell repertoires in COVID-19. Method: immunoSEQ multiplex PCR; TCRdb's copy keeps in-frame clones and lacks some. The data show some 180,000 clones, roughly 84% seen once. Sequencing was carried out using peripheral blood. The receptor set was obtained from a woman aged 40 to 50 with COVID-19, enrolled during active disease. The CDR3 runs from the conserved cysteine through the conserved F or W. The D gene is left open where the match is weak. Not every row has a clone size; where given, it reads once, few, many or a size class.

d_call clone_size j_call v_call cdr3_aa cdr3_nt
- - TRBJ1-6 TRBV19 CASSVPVPNSPLHF TGTGCCAGTAGTGTCCCCGTTCCCAATTCACCCCTCCACTTT
- - TRBJ1-2 TRBV3-1/TRBV3-2 CASSQDRRVVNYGYTF TGTGCCAGCAGCCAAGATCGGAGGGTGGTGAACTATGGCTACACCTTC
TRBD2 - TRBJ2-7 TRBV5-1 CASSFTSGIPEQYF TGCGCCAGCAGCTTCACTAGCGGGATCCCCGAGCAGTACTTC
- - TRBJ2-2 TRBV6-5 CAITGVHTGELFF TGTGCCATCACGGGGGTACACACCGGGGAGCTGTTTTTT
- once TRBJ2-7 TRBV6-2/TRBV6-3 CASSYSRYEQYF TGTGCCAGCAGTTACTCGAGGTACGAGCAGTACTTC
- - TRBJ1-1 TRBV19 CASSLMNTEAFF TGTGCCAGTAGTTTAATGAACACTGAAGCTTTCTTT
- - TRBJ1-2 TRBV27 CASSAGGLTNYGYTF TGTGCCAGCAGCGCTGGCGGGCTAACCAACTATGGCTACACCTTC
TRBD2 - TRBJ2-5 TRBV6-2/TRBV6-3 CASSYGSGLGYQETQYF TGTGCCAGCAGTTACGGTAGCGGGTTGGGGTACCAAGAGACCCAGTACTTC
- many TRBJ1-5 TRBV6-5 CASSYQKPPGNQPQHF TGTGCCAGCAGTTACCAGAAACCCCCCGGCAATCAGCCCCAGCATTTT
TRBD1 - TRBJ2-7 TRBV27 CASSLSTGYEQYF TGTGCCAGCAGTTTATCGACAGGGTACGAGCAGTACTTC
- - TRBJ2-1 TRBV7-2 CASSSPGVNEQFF TGTGCCAGCAGCTCCCCAGGGGTCAATGAGCAGTTCTTC
- - TRBJ1-2 TRBV12-3/TRBV12-4 CASSLPGGYTF TGTGCCAGCAGTTTACCGGGGGGCTACACCTTC
TRBD1 once TRBJ1-4 TRBV5-4 CASSKGQGGGKLFF TGTGCCAGCAGCAAGGGACAGGGGGGCGGAAAACTGTTTTTT
- - TRBJ1-4 TRBV28 CASIGPIGEKLFF TGTGCCAGCATTGGGCCTATCGGTGAAAAACTGTTTTTT
- - TRBJ1-1 TRBV6-6 CASSQEMGGTEAFF TGTGCCAGCAGCCAAGAGATGGGAGGCACTGAAGCTTTCTTT
- - TRBJ1-1 TRBV6-5 CASRTGSEAFF TGTGCCAGCAGAACAGGGTCTGAAGCTTTCTTT
TRBD1 few TRBJ1-6 TRBV11-2 CASSPRTGINSPLHF TGTGCCAGCAGCCCGCGGACAGGGATTAATTCACCCCTCCACTTT
TRBD2 - TRBJ2-1 TRBV5-1 CASSFLAGRGNEQFF TGCGCCAGCAGCTTTCTAGCGGGAAGGGGCAATGAGCAGTTCTTC
TRBD2 - TRBJ2-5 TRBV5-4 CASSSSSGGETQYF TGTGCCAGCAGCTCGAGTAGCGGGGGCGAGACCCAGTACTTC
TRBD1 - TRBJ1-2 TRBV7-8 CASSSRGLEGYTF TGTGCCAGCAGCTCCAGGGGGCTGGAGGGCTACACCTTC
- - TRBJ1-2 TRBV6-5 CASTGTNYGYTF TGTGCCAGCACAGGTACAAACTATGGCTACACCTTC
TRBD1 once TRBJ1-2 TRBV6-4 CASKNGTDGYTF TGTGCCAGCAAAAACGGGACAGATGGCTACACCTTC
- once TRBJ2-1 TRBV24-1 CATSDLPIGRNEQFF TGTGCCACCAGTGATTTGCCTATTGGGAGAAATGAGCAGTTCTTC
TRBD1 - TRBJ2-2 TRBV11-3 CASSLVGQGNTGELFF TGTGCCAGCAGCTTAGTGGGACAGGGTAACACCGGGGAGCTGTTTTTT